This T cell receptor (beta chain) was sequenced during a study of T cell repertoires in cytomegalovirus infection. About the study: An indication of both CMV infection and matching HLA type came from public TCR beta signatures.

Study-wide results and limits: Identification of carriers of CMV plus the relevant HLA was performed using cumulative public TCR beta family frequency.

For this clonotype: Antigen specificity is unknown.

TCRdb re-called the reads with MiXCR, one entry per CDR3 protein. This table has about 830,000 distinct CDR3 sequences, 30% to 35% appearing once. The CDR3 length is 16 residues. The trim removed 3 bases at V and 2 bases at J, leaving 6 bases unmatched. CDR1 is SGHDN, CDR2 FVKESK, per germline. This specimen was cultured CD8+ T cells from PBMCs, taken from culture after CMV antigen stimulation. J is TRBJ2-2 and V is TRBV14; 7 bases fit TRBD1. This TCR came from a human donor in good health (CMV status not recorded). Some clones in this sample may be carry-over from other donors' samples. CDR3 sequence (DNA): TGTGCCAGCAGCCACTACGACAGGGAAAACACCGGGGAGCTGTTTTTT. It yields the protein CASSHYDRENTGELFF.